This is a list of T cell receptor beta chains from one sample in a study of T-cell memory formation after mild COVID-19. TCRdb independently ran MiXCR on the 5' RACE reads; one entry per CDR3 protein. The sample records roughly 110,000 distinct CDR3 sequences, approximately 13% being singletons. Sequenced material: PBMCs or a T cell subset sorted from them (not recorded which). These receptors were obtained from an adult woman who had mild COVID-19 (a few samples of this study predate the infection). Cell type and time point are not known. The CDR3 runs from the conserved cysteine through the conserved F or W. A D gene is named only where the DNA matches it firmly. Not every row has a clone size; where given, it reads once, few, many or a size class.

TRBV7-3	TRBJ2-3	.	TRBD2	TGTGCCAGCAGCTTAAGCGGGGGATTCGGGGGAGATACGCAGTATTTT	CASSLSGGFGGDTQYF
TRBV27	TRBJ2-5	many	.	TGTGCCAGCAGTCCCCGGACAGGAGGGGAGACCCAGTACTTC	CASSPRTGGETQYF
TRBV13	TRBJ2-3	many	TRBD1	TGTGCCAGCAGCTCCAGGACAGGATCCACAGATACGCAGTATTTT	CASSSRTGSTDTQYF
TRBV12-3/TRBV12-4	TRBJ2-7	.	.	TGTGCCAGCAGTTCTAGCGTCCCCTACGAGCAGTACTTC	CASSSSVPYEQYF
TRBV7-3	TRBJ2-3	.	.	TGTGCCAGCAGCTTAGACCACACAGATACGCAGTATTTT	CASSLDHTDTQYF
TRBV27	TRBJ1-1	few	.	TGTGCCAGCAGTTACCTGGGACAGAACACTGAAGCTTTCTTT	CASSYLGQNTEAFF
TRBV6-5	TRBJ2-5	.	.	.	CASSSSEPFYQETQYF
TRBV6-5	TRBJ2-1	.	TRBD2	TGTGCCAGCGGGGATAGCGGGCCGGCAGCATACAATGAGCAGTTCTTC	CASGDSGPAAYNEQFF
TRBV2	TRBJ2-7	few	.	TGTGCCAGCAGTGAAAGCCTCTACGAGCAGTACTTC	CASSESLYEQYF
TRBV12-3/TRBV12-4	TRBJ2-1	.	TRBD2	TGTGCCAGCACCCCGGCTAGCGGGAGCGGCAATGAGCAGTTCTTC	CASTPASGSGNEQFF
TRBV7-8	TRBJ2-5	few	.	TGTGCCATCAAGGAGGGGGGGTTCCTTGGAGAGACCCAGTACTTC	CAIKEGGFLGETQYF
TRBV20-1	TRBJ2-3	.	TRBD2	TGCAGTGCCCACGCTAGCGGGGGGACTAGCACAGATACGCAGTATTTT	CSAHASGGTSTDTQYF
TRBV3-1	TRBJ2-1	few	.	TGTGCCAGCAGCCAAGATAGTGAGCAGTTCTTC	CASSQDSEQFF
TRBV4-1	TRBJ2-5	few	.	TGCGCCAGCAGCCACCCTTCGGGGATGGGGCAAACCCAGTACTTC	CASSHPSGMGQTQYF
TRBV6-5	TRBJ2-2	few	.	TGTGCCAGCAGTTACGGGGCGAGCACCGGGGAGCTGTTTTTT	CASSYGASTGELFF
TRBV12-3/TRBV12-4	TRBJ2-1	few	.	TGTGCCAGCGCCCTACAGGCCCTGGGGAAGGATGAGCAGTTCTTC	CASALQALGKDEQFF
TRBV5-1	TRBJ2-3	few	TRBD2	TGCGCCAGCAGCTCCGGACTAGCGGGCACAGATACGCAGTATTTT	CASSSGLAGTDTQYF
TRBV2	TRBJ2-7	.	.	TGTGCCAGCACGTTGGAGGCTCACGAGCAGTACTTC	CASTLEAHEQYF
TRBV7-9	TRBJ2-7	many	.	TGTGCCAGCAGTTTAGCGGCGGGGACCCTCTCCTACGAGCAGTACTTC	CASSLAAGTLSYEQYF
TRBV4-2	TRBJ2-5	.	TRBD2	TGTGCCAGCAGCCAACGGGTTAGCGGGAGTATGGAGACCCAGTACTTC	CASSQRVSGSMETQYF
TRBV5-1	TRBJ2-1	.	TRBD2	TGCGCCAGCAGCTTGGCATCTAGCGGGGGGTTCTACAATGAGCAGTTCTTC	CASSLASSGGFYNEQFF
TRBV19	TRBJ2-5	many	TRBD1	TGTGCCAGTAGTACCCCGACAGGGTGGCAAGAGACCCAGTACTTC	CASSTPTGWQETQYF
TRBV29-1	TRBJ2-1	.	.	TGCAGCGTTGAAGATCGGAGGGAGCAGTTCTTC	CSVEDRREQFF
TRBV6-2/TRBV6-3	TRBJ1-1	.	.	TGTGCCAGCAGTTACTCGTCGGCCTTGAATACTGAAGCTTTCTTT	CASSYSSALNTEAFF
TRBV12-3/TRBV12-4	TRBJ2-1	once	TRBD2	TGTGCCAGCAGCTCCATAGCGGGAGGGGGCTACAATGAGCAGTTCTTC	CASSSIAGGGYNEQFF
TRBV3-1	TRBJ2-3	.	.	TGTGCCAGCAGCCAAGATCCGTCGGGCTTAGATACGCAGTATTTT	CASSQDPSGLDTQYF
TRBV24-1	TRBJ2-3	once	.	TGTGCCACCAGTGATTTCTCGACAGTTCGCACAGATACGCAGTATTTT	CATSDFSTVRTDTQYF
TRBV7-9	TRBJ2-3	.	.	TGTGCCAGCAGATACCCGGACCGGTCAACGCAGTATTTT	CASRYPDRSTQYF
TRBV9	TRBJ2-3	few	.	TGTGCCAGCAGCGGTCGGGGGCGGGACACAGATACGCAGTATTTT	CASSGRGRDTDTQYF